This T cell receptor (beta chain) was captured by sequencing in a study of T cell clonotyping in hematopoietic cell transplantation. The CDR3 has 14 amino acids. V lost 3 bases and J 2 bases, leaving 11 bases between the germline ends. Germline CDR1 SEHNR, CDR2 FQNEAQ (reference sequence). As for this clone: The antigen remains unidentified.

Study-wide points: Pathologically expanded recipient clonotypes increased progressively from day 30 to day 180 as diversity fell. Graft donor and pretransplant recipient Inverse Simpson Index values predicted broader posttransplant TCR diversity.

Profiling relied on immunoSEQ multiplex PCR, and the TCRdb table lists in-frame clones only, not all of them. Here the sample spans some 2,000 clones, around 82% being singletons. The TCR comes from a man between 25 and 39 years old in good health. Some clones in this sample may be carry-over from other donors' samples. Material: peripheral blood mononuclear cells. The chain carries TRBV7-9 and TRBJ2-7; D is possibly TRBD1 or TRBD2 (5 bases each). CDR3 sequence: CASSFRLGAYEQYF. DNA for the CDR3: TGTGCCAGCAGCTTTCGGTTGGGGGCCTACGAGCAGTACTTC.